Listed below are T cell receptor beta chains from one sample, sequenced in a study of T cell responses to AZD1222 COVID-19 vaccine. Here immunoSEQ multiplex PCR was the method, and the copy in TCRdb shows in-frame clones only, minus some. The profile shows over 100,000 clones, around 87% of them singletons. The input for sequencing was peripheral blood, taken on day 0 of AZD1222 vaccination. These receptors originate from an adult in good health. The conserved cysteine and the conserved F or W are not part of the CDR3 here. Where a row states a size, it is once, few, many or the class of an expanded clone; other rows omit it.

clone_size	j_call	v_call	cdr3_aa
.	TRBJ2-7	TRBV29-1	SVAGQAYEQY
few	TRBJ2-2	TRBV19	ASSMINTGELF
.	TRBJ2-1	TRBV11-3	ASSLYSGGATDNEQF
.	TRBJ1-2	TRBV6-5	ASSYGDRGANYGYT
once	TRBJ1-6	TRBV6-1	ASSETADSPLH
.	TRBJ2-4	TRBV6-2/TRBV6-3	ASSRTGSKNIQY
.	TRBJ2-1	TRBV9	ASSPSPTHNEQF
.	TRBJ2-2	TRBV7-9	ASSSPRGRGLGTGELF
.	TRBJ1-2	TRBV5-5	ASSPGQAAYGYT
many	TRBJ2-2	TRBV27	ASSSTQNTGELF
.	TRBJ1-1	TRBV2	ASCRSGNTEAF
.	TRBJ2-2	TRBV7-9	ASNLLNFFEGSTGELF
once	TRBJ1-6	TRBV11-1	ASSLGDRRESPLH
once	TRBJ2-2	TRBV18	ASSPGTGGFGELF
.	TRBJ1-1	TRBV27	ASSLWGPNTEAF
.	TRBJ2-7	TRBV7-3	ATSRGPSYEQY
.	TRBJ1-5	TRBV19	ASSKGPDFRGNQPQH
.	TRBJ2-3	TRBV2	ASRTSGGAVSAQY
.	TRBJ1-1	TRBV6-5	ASSYVQWNTEAF
.	TRBJ1-2	TRBV7-2	ASSSYRIRQGMDGYT
.	TRBJ1-1	TRBV6-5	ASSPGQGHTEAF
once	TRBJ2-7	TRBV13	ASSLGGWGTPYEQY